The 21 T cell receptor beta chains below come from one sample, sequenced in a study of T cell changes during pregnancy in multiple sclerosis. Some clones are missing from TCRdb's copy, which holds only in-frame ones; the method was immunoSEQ multiplex PCR. The sample lists fewer than 140,000 clones, less than 95% occurring once. Specimen: peripheral blood, collected before pregnancy. All receptors come from a female donor with multiple sclerosis, enrolled in a pregnancy study.

This chain uses TRBV27 with TRBJ2-1, with D perhaps TRBD1 (6 bases). The ends were cut back, 9 bases at V and 15 bases at J, with 21 bases in the middle. The germline CDR1 and CDR2 sequences are MNHEY and SMNVEV (reference sequence). This CDR3 has 12 residues. The CDR3 loop reads CARGVGRQGTFF. For the CDR3, the DNA is TGTGCCAGGGGGGTGGGGCGCCAGGGGACGTTCTTC.

This rearrangement joins TRBV4-3 to TRBJ1-3, with D possibly TRBD1 on 5 matching bases. Looked up from germline, CDR1 is LGHNA and CDR2 is YSLEER. V gave up 0 bases and J gave up 0 bases, with 15 bases separating them. The CDR3 consists of 18 residues. CDR3 DNA: TGCGCCAGCAGCCAAGATACGGGGGACGCCTACTCTGGAAACACCATATATTTT. It codes for CASSQDTGDAYSGNTIYF.

The V gene is TRBV30, the J gene TRBJ1-2, with a possible D match to TRBD1 (6 bases). The CDR3 consists of 12 residues. V was clipped by 6 bases and J by 6 bases, with 14 bases between them. In germline, CDR1 is GTSNPN, CDR2 SVGIG (reference sequence). The CDR3 DNA reads as TGTGCCTGCAACGACAGGTGGGATGGCTACACCTTC. Translated, it gives CACNDRWDGYTF.

The chain uses TRBV5-1 and TRBJ2-3; D is unresolved. Germline CDR1 is SGHRS and CDR2 is YFSETQ. Trimming cost V 0 bases and J 3 bases, with 5 bases left between them. The CDR3 totals 13 residues. CDR3 in DNA: TGCGCCAGCAGCTTGGACAGAACAGATACGCAGTATTTT. Translating it yields CASSLDRTDTQYF.

The chain recombines TRBV15 with TRBJ1-5; 8 nucleotides align to TRBD1. CDR1 and CDR2 from the germline V gene are LNHNV and YYDKDF (reference sequence). Trimming removed 8 bases from V and 7 bases from J; junction bases left unmatched: 7. The CDR3 has 13 amino acids. CDR3 sequence: CATGQGGYQPQHF. The CDR3 DNA is TGTGCCACCGGACAGGGCGGGTACCAGCCCCAGCATTTT.

This clone showed up just once. Written as DNA, the CDR3 is TGCGCCAGCAGCCACCCCGAGTGGGGGACTAGCGGGGGGTTGAGCTCCTACAATGAGCAGTTCTTC. Translation: CASSHPEWGTSGGLSSYNEQFF. The genes are TRBV4-1 and TRBJ2-1; TRBD2 matches at 15 bases. The J segment lost 0 bases and the V segment lost 3 bases, leaving 15 bases of the junction unmatched. The germline V gene encodes CDR1 MGHRA and CDR2 YSYEKL. The CDR3 is made up of 22 amino acids.

The chain links TRBV19 to TRBJ2-3; a weak D match, TRBD1 (6 bases). Germline V CDR1 and CDR2: LNHDA, SQIVND (reference sequence). Trimming stripped 3 bases from V and 0 bases from J, with 13 bases between. This CDR3 has 16 amino acids. The CDR3 reads CASSMLAGASTDTQYF. The CDR3 coding sequence is TGTGCCAGTAGTATGCTGGCAGGGGCTAGCACAGATACGCAGTATTTT.

The chain has TRBV5-4 and TRBJ1-4; D ambiguous. Trimming removed 4 bases from V and 0 bases from J, with 7 bases in between. Per germline, CDR1 SGHNT and CDR2 YYREEE (reference sequence). The CDR3 totals 14 residues. This CDR3 is CASSPQATNEKLFF. CDR3 coding DNA: TGTGCCAGCAGCCCACAAGCAACTAATGAAAAACTGTTTTTT.

This clone was recorded only once. This chain joins TRBV6-5 and TRBJ1-6; TRBD1 matches 8 bases. Germline assignment: CDR1 MNHEY and CDR2 SVGAGI. The CDR3 consists of 13 residues. Trimming at V came to 7 bases and at J to 7 bases, leaving 3 bases not matched to a gene. The CDR3 DNA reads as TGTGCCAGCACCCAGGGGGCAAATTCACCCCTCCACTTT. Translation gives CASTQGANSPLHF.

CDR3 protein: CATSRDGGFTEAFF. CDR3 bases: TGTGCCACCAGCAGAGATGGAGGGTTCACTGAAGCTTTCTTT. This chain links TRBV15 with TRBJ1-1; D is uncertain. Germline V lookup: CDR1 LNHNV, CDR2 YYDKDF (reference sequence). V lost 0 bases and J 4 bases, leaving 9 bases between the germline ends. This CDR3 comprises 14 residues.

V usage is TRBV2 and J usage is TRBJ2-7, with D hard to call. The V gene lost 3 bases and the J gene lost 7 bases, with 7 bases spanning the gap. The CDR3 sequence is 11 residues long. The V gene's germline CDR1 is SNHLY and CDR2 FYNNEI. Here the CDR3 reads CASSEAVEQYF. DNA of the CDR3: TGTGCCAGCAGTGAGGCGGTTGAGCAGTACTTC.

This clone was seen a few times. The chain recombines TRBV28 with TRBJ2-2; D is perhaps TRBD2 (5 bases). Trimming took off 2 bases at V and 5 bases at J, with 12 bases between the two ends. Germline CDR1 is MDHEN and CDR2 is SYDVKM. This CDR3 has 15 residues. This CDR3 reads CASSLGSTGTGELFF. The CDR3 nucleotides are TGTGCCAGCAGTTTAGGCTCTACGGGAACCGGGGAGCTGTTTTTT.

The chain links TRBV19 to TRBJ2-1; TRBD2 aligns across 7 bases. CDR3 size: 14 residues. Per the germline V gene, CDR1 is LNHDA and CDR2 is SQIVND (reference sequence). Trimming at V came to 5 bases and at J to 4 bases, leaving 5 bases not matched to a gene. The CDR3 protein is CASSVTSVYNEQFF. The CDR3 DNA is TGTGCCAGTAGTGTAACTAGCGTTTACAATGAGCAGTTCTTC.

The rearrangement uses TRBV28 and TRBJ2-7; TRBD1 matches 7 bases. The J segment lost 0 bases and the V segment lost 5 bases, leaving 7 bases of the junction unmatched. The CDR3 loop spans 15 amino acids. Germline assignment: CDR1 MDHEN and CDR2 SYDVKM. CDR3 loop: CASSPPGTVSYEQYF. CDR3 nucleotide sequence: TGTGCCAGCAGTCCGCCCGGGACAGTCTCCTACGAGCAGTACTTC.

This rearrangement joins TRBV5-8 to TRBJ1-2; tentative D call: TRBD1 (5 bases). The V gene's germline CDR1 is SGHTS and CDR2 YDEGEE. The CDR3 totals 15 residues. The V end was cut by 3 bases, the J end by 2 bases, with 14 bases between. The CDR3 protein is CASSYRGGQNYGYTF. CDR3 in DNA: TGTGCCAGCAGCTACCGCGGGGGTCAGAACTATGGCTACACCTTC.

The V gene is TRBV7-2, the J gene TRBJ2-1; the D gene is possibly TRBD2 (6 bases). The CDR3 is 13 amino acids. Between the trimmed V and J ends, which lost 4 bases and 3 bases, there was a span of 7 bases. Germline lookup yields CDR1 SGHTA and CDR2 FQGNSA. The CDR3 region is CASSSGVYNEQFF. The CDR3 DNA reads TGTGCCAGCAGCTCGGGGGTCTACAATGAGCAGTTCTTC.

The V and J genes are TRBV4-3 and TRBJ1-1; 8 nucleotides agree with TRBD1. The CDR3 sequence is 15 residues long. V shed 4 bases and J 1 base; nucleotides not matched to a gene: 5. Germline CDR1 LGHNA, CDR2 YSLEER. The CDR3 nucleotides are TGCGCCAGCAGCCTGGACAGGGCTGGGAACACTGAAGCTTTCTTT. Amino acid sequence: CASSLDRAGNTEAFF.

The V and J genes are TRBV6-1 and TRBJ1-2; possible D gene TRBD1, 5 bases. The ends were cut back, 7 bases at V and 1 base at J, with 16 bases in the middle. This CDR3 has 15 residues. Looked up from germline, CDR1 is MNHNS and CDR2 is SASEGT. DNA of the CDR3: TGTGCCAGCACGAGTATGGGGCTCTATAACTATGGCTACACCTTC. Its protein is CASTSMGLYNYGYTF.

The chain has TRBV27 and TRBJ1-4; a possible D gene is TRBD1 (6 bases). Germline V lookup: CDR1 MNHEY, CDR2 SMNVEV (reference sequence). The CDR3 totals 14 residues. V was pared by 6 bases and J by 6 bases, with 14 bases between. The CDR3 bases are TGTGCCAGCAGCCACAGGGATGGGGATGAAAAACTGTTTTTT. Translating gives CASSHRDGDEKLFF. Using reference TRBV27 and TRBJ1-4 for the parts outside the CDR3, the full variable domain is EAQVTQNPRYLITVTGKKLTVTCSQNMNHEYMSWYRQDPGLGLRQIYYSMNVEVTDKGDVPEGYKVSRKEKRNFPLILESPSPNQTSLYFCASSHRDGDEKLFFGSGTQLSVL.

This sequence joins TRBV6-5 and TRBJ2-7, with D tentatively TRBD1 (6 bases). V lost 6 bases, J lost 3 bases, and 15 bases lay in between. The CDR3 consists of 14 residues. Germline lookup yields CDR1 MNHEY and CDR2 SVGAGI. CDR3 nucleotide sequence: TGTGCCAGCAGCCCCAGGGGAAGCGTCTACGAGCAGTACTTC. Translated: CASSPRGSVYEQYF.

The chain employs TRBV6-4 and TRBJ2-2; the D is unclear. CDR1 is MRHNA, CDR2 SNTAGT, per germline. V lost 0 bases and J 4 bases, leaving 15 bases between the germline ends. This CDR3 is 17 amino acids long. The CDR3 spells CASSDSSPGSSTGELFF. CDR3 coding DNA: TGTGCCAGCAGTGACTCGAGTCCCGGGTCATCCACCGGGGAGCTGTTTTTT.